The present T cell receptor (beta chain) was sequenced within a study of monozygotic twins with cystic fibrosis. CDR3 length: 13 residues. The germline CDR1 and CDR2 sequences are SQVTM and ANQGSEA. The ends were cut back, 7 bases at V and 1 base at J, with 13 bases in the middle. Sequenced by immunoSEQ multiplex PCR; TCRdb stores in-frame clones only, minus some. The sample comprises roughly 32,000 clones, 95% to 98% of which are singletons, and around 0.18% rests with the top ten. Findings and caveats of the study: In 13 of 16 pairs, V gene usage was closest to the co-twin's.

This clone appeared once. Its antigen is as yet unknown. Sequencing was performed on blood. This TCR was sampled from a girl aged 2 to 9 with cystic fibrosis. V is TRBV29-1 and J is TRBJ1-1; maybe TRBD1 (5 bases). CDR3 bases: TGCAGCGGGATAGGGACGGCGAACACTGAAGCTTTCTTT. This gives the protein CSGIGTANTEAFF.